Listed below are T cell receptor beta chains from one sample, sequenced in a study of T-cell reconstitution after alpha-beta-depleted transplantation in children. TCRdb reprocessed the PCR reads via MiXCR and lists one record per CDR3 protein. The profile shows around 490,000 distinct CDR3 sequences, about an eighth of them singletons. The specimen was PBMCs, mostly from graft donor cells, collected 180 days after TCRalphabeta/CD19-depleted stem cell transplant. The receptors derive from a female patient aged 2-15 years who had a stem cell transplant for aplastic anemia, so the T cells may come from the graft donor. The CDR3 runs from the conserved cysteine through the conserved F or W. A D gene is named only where the DNA matches it firmly. The listing skips clone size in some rows; elsewhere it reads once, few, many or a size class.

cdr3_length	j_call	v_call	d_call	clone_size	cdr3_nt	cdr3_aa
12	TRBJ2-3	TRBV29-1	TRBD1	many	TGCAGCGTTGAGCCGGACAGGGGAAGTCAGTATTTT	CSVEPDRGSQYF
21	TRBJ2-3	TRBV4-1	TRBD2	few	TGCGCCAGCAGCCAAGATGCATCAGGGGCTTGGGGACTAGCGGGAGTGGATACGCAGTATTTT	CASSQDASGAWGLAGVDTQYF
14	TRBJ1-6	TRBV20-1	TRBD1	NA	TGCAGTGCTCCTACCGGGACAGGGCGTTCACCCCTCCACTTT	CSAPTGTGRSPLHF
15	TRBJ1-6	TRBV12-3/TRBV12-4	TRBD1	NA	TGTGCCAGCAGCTTCGTGAGACAGGGACATTCACCCCTCCACTTT	CASSFVRQGHSPLHF
15	TRBJ2-1	TRBV11-2	NA	few	TGTGCCAGCAGCTTATCGGGACTGGTCTACAATGAGCAGTTCTTC	CASSLSGLVYNEQFF
17	TRBJ2-7	TRBV15	NA	many	TGTGCCACCAGCAGAGATGGCCAGGGAGGAATTTACCACGAGCAGTACTTC	CATSRDGQGGIYHEQYF
16	TRBJ2-1	TRBV4-3	NA	many	TGCGCCAGCAGCCAAGGTAGCTGGGAAGCTAGGGATGAGCAGTTCTTC	CASSQGSWEARDEQFF
15	TRBJ1-5	TRBV28	TRBD1	NA	TGTGCCAGCAGGCCTACAGGGGATGGCAATCAGCCCCAGCATTTT	CASRPTGDGNQPQHF
14	TRBJ2-1	TRBV27	TRBD2	NA	TGTGCCAGCAGGCGGACTAGATGGCTCAATGAGCAGTTCTTC	CASRRTRWLNEQFF
12	TRBJ2-3	TRBV29-1	TRBD1	NA	TGCAGCGCCGACAGGGGGCGAGATACGCAGTATTTT	CSADRGRDTQYF
14	TRBJ2-5	TRBV5-5	NA	many	TGTGCCAGCGCCGGGGGCGGCAACCAAGAGACCCAGTACTTC	CASAGGGNQETQYF
14	TRBJ1-2	TRBV24-1	NA	NA	TGTGCCACCAATTGGCGGGCGCCTAACTATGGCTACACCTTC	CATNWRAPNYGYTF
19	TRBJ2-1	TRBV11-2	TRBD2	few	TGTGCCAGCAGCTTGAGGGACATCGGAAAGGGACTAGTACAGAGTGAGCAGTTCTTC	CASSLRDIGKGLVQSEQFF
14	TRBJ2-7	TRBV5-1	NA	NA	TGCGCCAGCAGGCCCGCCGGGGTGGAGTGGGAGCAGTACTTC	CASRPAGVEWEQYF
14	TRBJ1-2	TRBV5-1	NA	many	TGCGCCAGCAGCTTGGGGCAGGGATTTTATGGCTACACCTTC	CASSLGQGFYGYTF
19	TRBJ2-1	TRBV9	TRBD2	many	TGTGCCAGCAGCCCAACCATGCTAGCGGGAGGCCCCTCCTACAATGAGCAGTTCTTC	CASSPTMLAGGPSYNEQFF
18	TRBJ2-1	TRBV4-1	TRBD2	NA	TGCGCCAGCAGCCAGTCACCGGGACTAGCGGGAAGGGAGAATGAGCAGTTCTTC	CASSQSPGLAGRENEQFF
17	TRBJ2-2	TRBV20-1	NA	NA	TGCAGTGCTCCAAGGTCGGGAGCGAAGATGGACACCGGGGAGCTGTTTTTT	CSAPRSGAKMDTGELFF
18	TRBJ2-1	TRBV28	TRBD2	NA	TGTGCCAGCAGTTTTCCACTTTCCCTAGCGGGAGTTTACAATGAGCAGTTCTTC	CASSFPLSLAGVYNEQFF
16	TRBJ1-1	TRBV7-8	TRBD1	few	TGTGCCAGCAGCCCCCGGGACAGGGAGGTGAACACTGAAGCTTTCTTT	CASSPRDREVNTEAFF
14	TRBJ2-1	TRBV7-6	NA	NA	TGTGCCAGCAGCCTTAGCAGCGTGTCTAATGAGCAGTTCTTC	CASSLSSVSNEQFF
15	TRBJ2-4	TRBV25-1	NA	NA	TGTGCCAGCAGTGATTCGGACGAGGCCAAAAACAGTCAGTACTTC	CASSDSDEAKNSQYF